This passage covers 12 T cell receptor beta chains from one sample sequenced in a study of T cell responses to AZD1222 COVID-19 vaccine. The protocol was immunoSEQ multiplex PCR, while the TCRdb copy is restricted to in-frame clones and leaves out a portion. The sample shows roughly 150,000 clones, approximately 92% of them seen only once. Specimen: peripheral blood, collected on day 0 of AZD1222 vaccination. These receptors all come from an adult in good health.

This clone is a singleton in its sample. This chain uses TRBV20-1 with TRBJ2-1; D remains unclear. The V gene's germline CDR1 is DFQATT and CDR2 SNEGSKA (reference sequence). This CDR3 region has 14 residues. With 3 bases removed from V and 1 base from J, the gap between germline ends came to 10 bases. CDR3 sequence: CSASRALSYNEQFF. The CDR3 DNA is TGCAGTGCTAGTAGGGCTTTGTCCTACAATGAGCAGTTCTTC.

V usage is TRBV7-3 and J usage is TRBJ1-2; D call uncertain. This CDR3 region has 13 residues. CDR1 and CDR2 (germline): SGHTA, FQGTGA. V dropped 2 bases and J dropped 6 bases, with 10 bases sitting between them. DNA for the CDR3: TGTGCCAGCAGCTTATTTATAGGGAATGGCTACACCTTC. Its translation is CASSLFIGNGYTF.

V usage is TRBV15 and J usage is TRBJ1-2, with D uncertain. Germline V gene sequence: CDR1 LNHNV, CDR2 YYDKDF (reference sequence). Trimming took 2 bases from V and 1 from J, leaving 2 bases between them. The CDR3 sequence is 12 residues long. The CDR3 loop is CATSRHNYGYTF. DNA for the CDR3: TGTGCCACCAGCAGACATAACTATGGCTACACCTTC.

This sequence joins TRBV2 and TRBJ2-3; 9 bases map to TRBD2. V lost 4 bases, J lost 8 bases, and 7 bases stayed unmatched. The CDR3 spans 14 residues. Germline assignment: CDR1 SNHLY and CDR2 FYNNEI. As DNA, the CDR3 is TGTGCCAGCAGTGGTGGCGGGGGGGCGCGTACGCAGTATTTT. It is translated as CASSGGGGARTQYF.

The V and J genes are TRBV2 and TRBJ2-7; possibly TRBD2 for D (5 bases). Germline V gene sequence: CDR1 SNHLY, CDR2 FYNNEI. The CDR3 extends over 14 amino acids. Trimming took off 7 bases at V and 2 bases at J, with 15 bases between the two ends. The CDR3 DNA is TGTGCCAGCACCCTAACATGGAGGCCCTACGAGCAGTACTTC. Translation: CASTLTWRPYEQYF.

V and J are TRBV5-1 and TRBJ2-1; D possibly corresponds to TRBD1 (5 bases). CDR1 and CDR2 (germline): SGHRS, YFSETQ. V was pared by 7 bases and J by 0 bases, with 14 bases between. CDR3 length equals 15 residues. CDR3 nucleotides: TGCGCCAGCCAAGAAGGGGTTAGCTCCTACAATGAGCAGTTCTTC. This translates into CASQEGVSSYNEQFF.

The CDR3 nucleotides are TGTGCCAGTAGTCAGGGGTATGGAAAGAGCTACACCTTC. The encoded protein is CASSQGYGKSYTF. The chain links TRBV19 to TRBJ1-2; a possible D gene is TRBD1 (6 bases). This CDR3 region has 13 residues. V lost 5 bases and J 9 bases, leaving 16 bases between the germline ends. Germline V lookup: CDR1 LNHDA, CDR2 SQIVND (reference sequence).

This chain connects TRBV6-6 to TRBJ1-2, with D possibly TRBD1 on 6 matching bases. The CDR3 runs to 15 residues. The germline CDR1 and CDR2 sequences are MNHNY and SVGAGI (reference sequence). V was pared by 6 bases and J by 7 bases, with 21 bases between. CDR3 in amino acids: CASRSLGQTQGGYTF. The CDR3 nucleotides are TGTGCCAGCAGATCACTAGGACAGACCCAAGGTGGCTACACCTTC.

The rearrangement joins TRBV27 to TRBJ2-7; no clear D gene. Germline CDR1 is MNHEY and CDR2 is SMNVEV (reference sequence). CDR3 length: 14 amino acids. Trimming stripped 3 bases from V and 6 bases from J, with 15 bases between. The CDR3 nucleotides are TGTGCCAGCAGTTTCCAGGACGGCGAAGCCGAGCAGTACTTC. Its translation: CASSFQDGEAEQYF.

The chain joins TRBV2 to TRBJ2-5; 9 nucleotides agree with TRBD2. V lost 8 bases, J lost 5 bases, and 12 bases stayed unmatched. Germline V gives CDR1 SNHLY, CDR2 FYNNEI. The CDR3 contains 15 residues. CDR3 sequence reads: CASAGWWGTSETQYF. The CDR3 DNA is TGTGCCAGCGCGGGATGGTGGGGGACTAGCGAGACCCAGTACTTC.

The chain couples TRBV3-1 (or the pseudogene TRBV3-2) to TRBJ2-7, with TRBD1 identical over 11 bases. V shed 4 bases and J 2 bases; nucleotides not matched to a gene: 10. The germline CDR1 and CDR2 sequences are LGHDT and YNNKEL (reference sequence). The CDR3 sequence is 17 residues long. CDR3 DNA: TGTGCCAGCAGCCCCTTAGGGGGGGGACAGGGGGCCTACGAGCAGTACTTC. It codes for CASSPLGGGQGAYEQYF.

This chain connects TRBV28 to TRBJ1-5, with D tentatively TRBD1 (5 bases). The CDR3 totals 14 residues. Germline loops: CDR1 MDHEN, CDR2 SYDVKM. V was trimmed by 7 bases and J by 3 bases, leaving 13 bases between them. The CDR3 coding sequence is TGTGCCAGCACCACCCAGGGCAACAATCAGCCCCAGCATTTT. Translated, it gives CASTTQGNNQPQHF.